This TCR beta chain was sequenced for a study of a mutant IDH1 vaccine in newly diagnosed glioma. Study background: Of the patients given treatment, about 62% were male and around 38% were female, and a mean age of around 41 years was recorded. Before enrollment, the patients had been treated with radiotherapy alone, temozolomide alone, or both together. Most of them had received both.

A word on this clone: Its antigen is as yet unknown.

Whole-study findings and limits: It seemed that pseudoprogression was not linked to changes in the top peripheral T cell clonotypes.

Profiled with immunoSEQ multiplex PCR; TCRdb holds only in-frame clones, not every one. The sample yields about 63,000 clones, 65% to 85% seen once. The CDR3 sequence is 15 residues long. The ends were cut back, 6 bases at V and 4 bases at J, with 16 bases in the middle. Germline V gene data show CDR1 as WNHNN and CDR2 as SYGVQD (reference sequence). Time point defined: baseline, week 1 (first vaccination visit). Treatment noted: pre-vaccination baseline after standard-of-care therapy. Astrocytomas found in donors were new, WHO grade 3 or 4, IDH1-mutant and ATRX-lost. This TCR was sampled from a woman aged 18 to 35 with glioma. Some clones in this sample may be carry-over from other donors' samples. The chain uses TRBV10-1 and TRBJ1-5; D is uncertain. Source: peripheral blood mononuclear cells (PBMCs), taken from a glioma patient treated with radiotherapy, temozolomide or both. This chain's CDR3 is CASSAGSPSNQPQHF. CDR3 DNA sequence: TGCGCCAGCAGCGCGGGGAGTCCTTCGAATCAGCCCCAGCATTTT.